A selection of T cell receptor beta chains follows, all from one sample in a study of T cells in Graves' hyperthyroidism and ophthalmopathy. A single record per CDR3 protein comes from TCRdb applying MiXCR to the multiplex PCR reads. This table holds around 450,000 distinct CDR3 sequences, about 15% found once. The sample comprised blood. All receptors come from a young woman with Graves' hyperthyroidism. CDR3s leave out the opening cysteine and the closing phenylalanine or tryptophan.

j_gene: TRBJ2-5; len: 13; v_gene: TRBV27; CDR3aa: ASSSDMTGTETQY
j_gene: TRBJ2-2; len: 15; v_gene: TRBV19; CDR3aa: ASSTGAGRDWVGELF
j_gene: TRBJ2-7; len: 11; v_gene: TRBV6-2/TRBV6-3; CDR3aa: ASSYLIRYEQY
j_gene: TRBJ1-1; len: 10; v_gene: TRBV28; CDR3aa: ASSWRNTEAF
j_gene: TRBJ2-7; len: 15; v_gene: TRBV4-1; CDR3aa: ASSQGVSGTGTYEQY
j_gene: TRBJ2-7; len: 14; v_gene: TRBV12-3/TRBV12-4; CDR3aa: ASRLGVWGINYEQY
j_gene: TRBJ1-5; len: 14; v_gene: TRBV18; CDR3aa: ASSQTGRYSNQPQH
j_gene: TRBJ1-4; len: 14; v_gene: TRBV5-1; CDR3aa: ASSLGGVATNEKLF
j_gene: TRBJ2-2; len: 13; v_gene: TRBV5-1; CDR3aa: ASSSGLDNTGELF
j_gene: TRBJ1-1; len: 10; v_gene: TRBV20-1; CDR3aa: SGGKLNTEAF
j_gene: TRBJ2-1; len: 13; v_gene: TRBV5-1; CDR3aa: ASSFSVGGYNEQF
j_gene: TRBJ1-1; len: 10; v_gene: TRBV28; CDR3aa: ASSLQQGPAF
j_gene: TRBJ2-1; len: 13; v_gene: TRBV20-1; CDR3aa: SAWEGGSSYNEQF
j_gene: TRBJ1-6; len: 13; v_gene: TRBV12-3/TRBV12-4; CDR3aa: ASSTGGTRNSPLH
j_gene: TRBJ2-3; len: 14; v_gene: TRBV19; CDR3aa: ASSISEGTHTDTQY
j_gene: TRBJ2-7; len: 12; v_gene: TRBV3-1; CDR3aa: ASSPAKVPYEQY
j_gene: TRBJ1-6; len: 12; v_gene: TRBV5-6; CDR3aa: ASSLEHRPGPLH
j_gene: TRBJ1-1; len: 10; v_gene: TRBV27; CDR3aa: ASSSRQGPAF
j_gene: TRBJ1-3; len: 12; v_gene: TRBV5-1; CDR3aa: ASSLAGYGNTIY
j_gene: TRBJ2-7; len: 11; v_gene: TRBV20-1; CDR3aa: SARARPSYEQY
j_gene: TRBJ2-2; len: 13; v_gene: TRBV27; CDR3aa: ASSLLWGPTGELF
j_gene: TRBJ1-6; len: 12; v_gene: TRBV6-5; CDR3aa: ASSYSDYNSPLH
j_gene: TRBJ1-1; len: 12; v_gene: TRBV3-1; CDR3aa: ASSLGGGRSEAF
j_gene: TRBJ1-2; len: 14; v_gene: TRBV11-2; CDR3aa: ASSLDDREIPYGYT
j_gene: TRBJ2-5; len: 12; v_gene: TRBV28; CDR3aa: ASSSRGHQETQY
j_gene: TRBJ2-3; len: 11; v_gene: TRBV4-2; CDR3aa: ASSGETTDTQY
j_gene: TRBJ2-1; len: 13; v_gene: TRBV28; CDR3aa: ASSPHTSSYNEQF
j_gene: TRBJ2-3; len: 18; v_gene: TRBV28; CDR3aa: ASSTLIPSRDTKSTDTQY
j_gene: TRBJ1-5; len: 13; v_gene: TRBV6-1; CDR3aa: ASSGRGVGNQPQH
j_gene: TRBJ2-7; len: 11; v_gene: TRBV7-9; CDR3aa: ASSGQGAGEQY
j_gene: TRBJ2-1; len: 17; v_gene: TRBV12-3/TRBV12-4; CDR3aa: ASSNPGTSGGASRGEQF
j_gene: TRBJ2-2; len: 14; v_gene: TRBV28; CDR3aa: ASSLDGQGRAGELF
j_gene: TRBJ2-2; len: 13; v_gene: TRBV5-1; CDR3aa: ASSDFDRVDGELF
j_gene: TRBJ2-7; len: 14; v_gene: TRBV27; CDR3aa: ASSLWAGQGIYEQY
j_gene: TRBJ1-2; len: 10; v_gene: TRBV3-1; CDR3aa: ASSQVQAWPT
j_gene: TRBJ1-5; len: 12; v_gene: TRBV7-2; CDR3aa: ASSLLGYNQPQH